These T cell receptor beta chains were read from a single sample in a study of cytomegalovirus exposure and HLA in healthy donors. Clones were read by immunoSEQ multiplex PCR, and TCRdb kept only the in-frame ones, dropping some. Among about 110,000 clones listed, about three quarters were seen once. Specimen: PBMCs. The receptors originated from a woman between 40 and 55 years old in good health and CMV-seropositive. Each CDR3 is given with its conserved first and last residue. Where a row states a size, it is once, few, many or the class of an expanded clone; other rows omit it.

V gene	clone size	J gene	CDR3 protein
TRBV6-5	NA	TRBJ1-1	CASRIRQGQTEAFF
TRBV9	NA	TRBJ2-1	CASSVDIAGTYNEQFF
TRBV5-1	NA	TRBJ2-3	CASSFNRLSTDTQYF
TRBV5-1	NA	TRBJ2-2	CASSPGLAPTGELFF
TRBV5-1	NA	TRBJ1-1	CASSPRRTGETEAFF
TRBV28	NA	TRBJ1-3	CASSLEAGNTIYF
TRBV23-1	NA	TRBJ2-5	CASSSPGTSGTQETQYF
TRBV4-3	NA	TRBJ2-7	CASSQDISGGAFLSYEQYF
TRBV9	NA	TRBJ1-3	CASSPRSPAVNTIYF
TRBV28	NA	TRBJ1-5	CASSFTSGYSNQPQHF
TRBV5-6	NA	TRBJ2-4	CASPPGGKHIQYF
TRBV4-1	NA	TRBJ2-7	CASSRPTGDEQYF
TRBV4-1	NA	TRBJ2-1	CASRERDRDYNEQFF
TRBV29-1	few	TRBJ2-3	CSVWRTDTQYF
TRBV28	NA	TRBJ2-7	CASRAGLSYEQYF
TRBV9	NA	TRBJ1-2	CASSVGGRGDPYYGYTF
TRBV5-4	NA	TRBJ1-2	CASSYRVRGGYGYTF
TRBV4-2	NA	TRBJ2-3	CASSQDMGPTDTQYF
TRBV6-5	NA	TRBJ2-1	CASSLASGNYNEQFF
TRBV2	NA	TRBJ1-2	CASRGQGLDGYTF
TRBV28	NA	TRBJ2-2	CASRPRLAGTGELFF
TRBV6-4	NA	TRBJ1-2	CASSDSYRGARDYGYTF
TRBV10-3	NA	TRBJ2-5	CAIGDRGPKETQYF
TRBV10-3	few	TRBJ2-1	CAISEPGQGFYNEQFF
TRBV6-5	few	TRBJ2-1	CASSTRTSVVNEQFF
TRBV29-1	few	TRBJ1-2	CSVRTVYGYTF
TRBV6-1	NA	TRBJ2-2	CASSPLPGSGELFF